Listed here are 24 T cell receptor beta chains from one sample, sequenced in a study of T cells after yellow fever vaccination. TCRdb fed the 5' RACE reads into MiXCR, producing one record per CDR3 protein. Altogether 300,000 to 400,000 distinct CDR3 sequences are present, under 15% being singletons, with the ten largest covering 2.5% to 4%. Material: CD4+ T cells sorted from PBMCs, obtained 15 days after the yellow fever booster vaccination. All receptors derive from a man younger than 35 who received the YFV17D yellow fever vaccine.

This clonotype was observed a few times. The chain joins TRBV30 to TRBJ2-4, with D perhaps TRBD1 or TRBD2 (7 bases each). CDR1 is GTSNPN and CDR2 is SVGIG in the germline V gene (reference sequence). V lost 2 bases, J lost 8 bases, and 16 bases lay in between. This CDR3 has 14 amino acids. This CDR3 is CAWSWAGGGDIQYF. As DNA, the CDR3 is TGTGCCTGGAGTTGGGCAGGGGGAGGGGACATTCAGTACTTC. The whole variable domain, filled in from reference TRBV30 and TRBJ2-4, reads SQTIHQWPATLVQPVGSPLSLECTVEGTSNPNLYWYRQAAGRGLQLLFYSVGIGQISSEVPQNLSASRPQDRQFILSSKKLLLSDSGFYLCAWSWAGGGDIQYFGAGTRLSVL.

A few counts support this clonotype. V gene TRBV5-4 combines with J gene TRBJ2-7, with D unresolved. The germline gives CDR1 SGHNT, CDR2 YYREEE (reference sequence). V was trimmed by 4 bases and J by 7 bases, leaving 9 bases between them. CDR3 length: 11 residues. CDR3 nucleotide sequence: TGTGCCAGCAGCGGGAAGGGTGAGCAGTACTTC. It yields the protein CASSGKGEQYF.

J is TRBJ2-5 and V is TRBV7-2; 7 nucleotides align to TRBD2. The CDR3 has 14 residues. Germline loops: CDR1 SGHTA, CDR2 FQGNSA. V dropped 1 base and J dropped 7; count of bases not matched to a gene: 6. The CDR3 here is CASSLEGPGGTQYF. The CDR3 DNA sequence: TGTGCCAGCAGCTTAGAAGGGCCGGGGGGGACCCAGTACTTC.

This clonotype turned up a few times. This chain uses TRBV6-2 or TRBV6-3 with TRBJ2-7, with a weak D call TRBD1 (8 bases). The CDR3 loop spans 20 amino acids. Germline V gene data show CDR1 as MNHEY and CDR2 as SVGEGT. The germline V and J ends were trimmed by 2 bases and 0 bases, with 26 bases remaining between them. The CDR3 loop is CASSYRGGNSRGQASYEQYV. The CDR3 region has the DNA TGTGCCAGCAGTTACCGCGGGGGAAACTCCAGGGGGCAGGCCTCCTACGAGCAGTACGTC.

The chain couples TRBV12-3 or TRBV12-4 to TRBJ1-4; TRBD1 is a possible D gene (5 bases). V was pared by 6 bases and J by 7 bases, with 15 bases between. CDR3 length: 14 residues. The CDR3 sequence: CASSRGGGGEKLFF. CDR3 nucleotide sequence: TGTGCCAGCAGCCGCGGGGGGGGTGGTGAAAAACTGTTTTTT.

This clonotype was picked up a small number of times. The chain employs TRBV7-9 and TRBJ1-5, with D perhaps matching TRBD1 (5 bases). Germline lookup yields CDR1 SEHNR and CDR2 FQNEAQ (reference sequence). Trimming pared 1 base from V and 2 bases from J, leaving 12 bases between. The CDR3 extends over 16 amino acids. The CDR3 nucleotides read TGTGCCAGCAGCTTAGGGGACGGGGTAGGCAATCAGCCCCAGCATTTT. This codes for CASSLGDGVGNQPQHF.

The chain uses TRBV5-1 and TRBJ2-7; 7 bases are shared with TRBD2. CDR3 length equals 16 residues. The V segment lost 5 bases and the J segment 2 bases; nucleotides outside the gene matches: 13. The V gene's germline CDR1 is SGHRS and CDR2 YFSETQ. The CDR3 is CASRSQGGGAPYEQYF. CDR3 nucleotides: TGCGCCAGCAGATCCCAAGGCGGGGGTGCCCCCTACGAGCAGTACTTC.

The V gene is TRBV18, the J gene TRBJ1-1; no clear D gene. V gave up 3 bases and J gave up 4 bases, with 15 bases separating them. The CDR3 totals 15 residues. Germline V gene data show CDR1 as KGHSH and CDR2 as LQKENI. CDR3 in amino acids: CASSPLDISFTEAFF. The CDR3 bases are TGTGCCAGCTCACCCTTAGACATTAGTTTCACTGAAGCTTTCTTT. Using reference TRBV18 and TRBJ1-1 for the parts outside the CDR3, the full variable domain is NAGVMQNPRHLVRRRGQEARLRCSPMKGHSHVYWYRQLPEEGLKFMVYLQKENIIDESGMPKERFSAEFPKEGPSILRIQQVVRGDSAAYFCASSPLDISFTEAFFGQGTRLTVV.

The table lists this clonotype with a few counts. The chain carries TRBV7-2 and TRBJ2-2, with 7 bases matching TRBD1. The J segment lost 7 bases and the V segment lost 6 bases, leaving 8 bases of the junction unmatched. The CDR3 totals 14 residues. CDR1 SGHTA and CDR2 FQGNSA come from the germline V gene. The chain's CDR3 is CASRSQGYSGELFF. CDR3 bases: TGTGCCAGCAGATCACAGGGGTATAGCGGGGAGCTGTTTTTT.

In its sample, this clonotype was seen a few times. The DNA of the CDR3 is TGTGCCAGCAGCTTAGAGCAGTGGGGAGTAGAACAGCCCCAGCATTTT. Translated: CASSLEQWGVEQPQHF. The chain joins TRBV7-8 to TRBJ1-5; D not certain. This CDR3 contains 16 residues. Germline V CDR1 and CDR2: SGHVS, FQNEAQ. V shed 1 base and J shed 7 bases, with 17 bases lying between them.

V is TRBV7-2 and J is TRBJ2-7, with 9 bases aligning to TRBD1. The CDR3 spans 15 residues. Trimming took 5 bases from V and 2 from J; bases not matched to a gene: 7. Germline lookup yields CDR1 SGHTA and CDR2 FQGNSA. This CDR3 reads CASSATGGSPYEQYV. CDR3 sequence (DNA): TGTGCCAGCAGCGCGACAGGGGGGTCCCCCTACGAGCAGTACGTC.

The CDR3 region is CSAPLSGGGQETQYF. The CDR3 DNA reads TGCAGTGCTCCTCTTTCAGGGGGAGGCCAAGAGACCCAGTACTTC. The gene calls are TRBV20-1 and TRBJ2-5, with D perhaps TRBD1 (7 bases). The V and J ends lost 5 bases and 1 base respectively, with 17 bases between them. CDR3 size: 15 residues. CDR1 is DFQATT and CDR2 is SNEGSKA in the germline V gene (reference sequence).

The CDR3: CASSISRMGNTEAFF. DNA for the CDR3: TGTGCCAGTAGTATAAGTAGGATGGGCAACACTGAAGCTTTCTTT. The chain couples TRBV19 to TRBJ1-1; D not resolved. The V gene's germline CDR1 is LNHDA and CDR2 SQIVND (reference sequence). The CDR3 has 15 amino acids. The V end lost 2 bases, the J end lost 2 bases, and 12 bases lay between the germline ends.

V usage is TRBV6-5 and J usage is TRBJ1-5, with 7 bases lining up with TRBD1. Germline CDR1 and CDR2: MNHEY and SVGAGI. This CDR3 is 15 amino acids long. V lost 5 bases and J lost 0; bases outside the gene matches: 4. As DNA, the CDR3 is TGTGCCAGCAGTCCGGGACAGTATAGCAATCAGCCCCAGCATTTT. Translation gives CASSPGQYSNQPQHF.

This clonotype was observed at least ten times. The V call is TRBV7-2, the J call TRBJ1-4, with D tentatively TRBD1 (6 bases). This CDR3 region has 16 residues. Deletions cut 2 bases from V and 5 bases from J, with 15 bases between. Germline values: CDR1 SGHTA, CDR2 FQGNSA. The CDR3: CASSLSAGTQNEKLFF. The CDR3 DNA reads as TGTGCCAGCAGCTTAAGCGCCGGGACACAGAATGAAAAACTGTTTTTT.

CDR3 sequence: CASSLTMGIGGNTIYF. Written as DNA, the CDR3 is TGTGCCAGCAGCTTGACGATGGGGATAGGGGGAAACACCATATATTTT. This sequence joins TRBV7-2 and TRBJ1-3; unclear D gene. CDR3 length: 16 residues. The ends were cut back, 3 bases at V and 4 bases at J, with 16 bases in the middle. The germline V gene encodes CDR1 SGHTA and CDR2 FQGNSA.

This clonotype was seen more than once but under ten times. The CDR3 nucleotides are TGTGCCAGCAGGCAAACGACGTTTCGACATCTCACAGATACGCAGTATTTT. Amino acids: CASRQTTFRHLTDTQYF. V gene TRBV5-5 combines with J gene TRBJ2-3; no clear D gene. The CDR3 runs to 17 residues. The V end was cut by 5 bases, the J end by 2 bases, with 21 bases between. The germline gives CDR1 SGHKS, CDR2 YYEKEE (reference sequence).

The chain carries TRBV5-1 and TRBJ1-2; D unclear. V dropped 4 bases and J dropped 8 bases, with 24 bases sitting between them. This CDR3 has 16 amino acids. CDR1 SGHRS and CDR2 YFSETQ come from the germline V gene. CDR3 coding DNA: TGCGCCAGCAGCCCGACCGACTCACTTCGAACGGGGGGCTACACCTTC. Translating gives CASSPTDSLRTGGYTF.

This clonotype was detected ten times or more. J is TRBJ2-7 and V is TRBV24-1; D may be TRBD1 or TRBD2 (5 bases each). CDR1 is KGHDR, CDR2 SFDVKD, per germline. This CDR3 has 17 residues. V was trimmed by 9 bases and J by 0 bases, leaving 23 bases between them. CDR3 in amino acids: CATGVASDEGPSYEQYV. DNA of the CDR3: TGTGCCACCGGAGTTGCGTCGGACGAGGGACCCTCCTACGAGCAGTACGTC.

The genes are TRBV7-2 and TRBJ2-1; D is unclear. Trimming removed 4 bases at V and 5 bases at J, with 18 bases between. The CDR3 totals 16 residues. Germline V gene data show CDR1 as SGHTA and CDR2 as FQGNSA. This CDR3 reads CASSSAGPQIHNEQFF. The CDR3 DNA follows: TGTGCCAGCAGCTCCGCCGGCCCGCAAATACACAATGAGCAGTTCTTC.

This clonotype has only a few counts. This chain uses TRBV10-1 with TRBJ2-2, with D possibly being TRBD2 (6 bases). The CDR3 sequence is 13 residues long. Looked up from germline, CDR1 is WNHNN and CDR2 is SYGVQD (reference sequence). V gave up 6 bases and J gave up 5 bases, with 10 bases separating them. In nucleotides, the CDR3 is TGCGCCAGCAGCGCTGGAGGGACCGGGGAGCTGTTTTTT. This gives the protein CASSAGGTGELFF.

The chain combines TRBV24-1 with TRBJ2-6; no reliable D call. Trimming stripped 10 bases from V and 2 bases from J, with 5 bases between. This CDR3 spans 12 amino acids. Germline loops: CDR1 KGHDR, CDR2 SFDVKD. The CDR3 loop reads CATSPGANVLTF. The CDR3 region has the DNA TGTGCCACATCCCCTGGGGCCAACGTCCTGACTTTC.

CDR3: CASSAAGAHRTDTQYF. The CDR3 DNA reads TGTGCCAGCAGCGCAGCGGGGGCCCATCGCACAGATACGCAGTATTTT. The rearrangement links TRBV7-2 to TRBJ2-3, with 8 positions matching TRBD2. This CDR3 contains 16 residues. V lost 5 bases, J lost 1 base, and 8 bases stayed unmatched. Germline CDR1 and CDR2: SGHTA and FQGNSA.

CDR3 region: CASSSFRDRKGYTF. The CDR3, as DNA: TGTGCCAGCAGCTCGTTCCGGGACAGGAAAGGCTACACCTTC. The chain is built from TRBV5-4 and TRBJ1-2, with 8 bases matching TRBD1. The V and J ends lost 3 bases and 8 bases, in that order; junction bases with no gene match: 9. Germline CDR1 and CDR2: SGHNT and YYREEE (reference sequence). The CDR3 is 14 amino acids.